One and the same sample provided the 21 T cell receptor beta chains below, sequenced in a study of CD8+ T cells in alopecia areata. The treatment is: oral pan-JAK inhibitor, 5-10 mg twice daily. cDNA prepared by RNA extraction and subsequent reverse transcription served as the template for sequencing. Profiled with immunoSEQ multiplex PCR; TCRdb holds only in-frame clones, not every one. The table shows approximately 42,000 clones, with just over 65% occurring only once. This sample comprised CD8+ T cells sorted from blood, obtained at week 4, from a patient treated with tofacitinib. Every receptor here comes from a human donor with alopecia areata.

Notes on this clone: The same CDR3 arises from other DNA sequences in this sample as well. This rearrangement joins TRBV5-1 to TRBJ2-7; D unclear. The CDR3 contains 11 residues. Deletions cut 0 bases from V and 3 bases from J, with 1 base between. CDR1 and CDR2 from the germline V gene are SGHRS and YFSETQ. In nucleotides, the CDR3 is TGCGCCAGCAGCTTGGGCTACGAGCAGTACTTC. Residues: CASSLGYEQYF.

In this sample, this clone turned up a few times. This chain connects TRBV29-1 to TRBJ2-1; 9 nucleotides match TRBD1. This CDR3 is built from 15 residues. V shed 3 bases and J 7 bases; nucleotides not matched to a gene: 10. CDR1 is SQVTM, CDR2 ANQGSEA, per germline. The CDR3 region is CSVETGTGIENEQFF. In nucleotides, the CDR3 is TGCAGCGTTGAGACCGGGACAGGGATAGAGAATGAGCAGTTCTTC.

This clone showed up just a few times. This chain joins TRBV5-1 and TRBJ2-1; D call uncertain. Germline V CDR1 and CDR2: SGHRS, YFSETQ. Trimming took 4 bases from V and 0 from J, leaving 11 bases between them. This CDR3 has 15 amino acids. The CDR3 sequence: CASSISQSSYNEQFF. In DNA, the CDR3 is TGCGCCAGCAGCATTAGCCAAAGCTCCTACAATGAGCAGTTCTTC.

The gene calls are TRBV29-1 and TRBJ1-2, with 8 bases lining up with TRBD1. Losses at the gene ends were 6 bases for V and 8 bases for J; bases not matched to a gene: 5. The CDR3 extends over 11 amino acids. In germline, CDR1 is SQVTM, CDR2 ANQGSEA. The CDR3 coding sequence is TGCAGCGTCGCGACAGGGGAAGGCTACACCTTC. Protein product: CSVATGEGYTF.

The rearrangement joins TRBV14 to TRBJ2-3; D is uncertain. The CDR3 length is 14 residues. Germline V gene data show CDR1 as SGHDN and CDR2 as FVKESK. V shed 0 bases and J shed 0 bases, with 4 bases lying between them. The CDR3 bases are TGTGCCAGCAGCCAAGAGCGGAGCACAGATACGCAGTATTTT. This encodes CASSQERSTDTQYF.

This clone was counted between two and nine times. The rearrangement joins TRBV15 to TRBJ1-5; tentatively, D is TRBD1 (5 bases). V was cut by 5 bases and J by 4 bases, with 15 bases left in between. CDR3 length: 15 amino acids. Germline values: CDR1 LNHNV, CDR2 YYDKDF (reference sequence). This CDR3 reads CATSGRRGSNQPQHF. The CDR3 DNA reads TGTGCCACCAGCGGGAGGAGGGGTTCTAATCAGCCCCAGCATTTT.

The chain is built from TRBV27 and TRBJ1-2, with unresolved D. The V gene's germline CDR1 is MNHEY and CDR2 SMNVEV (reference sequence). The V gene lost 5 bases and the J gene lost 5 bases, with 9 bases spanning the gap. The CDR3 loop spans 12 amino acids. CDR3 protein: CASSPLGYGYTF. In DNA, the CDR3 is TGTGCCAGCAGTCCCCTGGGTTATGGCTACACCTTC.

The CDR3 spells CAWSDQGTEAFF. The DNA for the CDR3 is TGTGCCTGGAGCGATCAGGGAACTGAAGCTTTCTTT. The gene calls are TRBV30 and TRBJ1-1; maybe TRBD1 (5 bases). V lost 3 bases and J 5 bases, leaving 10 bases between the germline ends. CDR1 is GTSNPN, CDR2 SVGIG, per germline (reference sequence). The CDR3 length is 12 residues. The full variable domain, rest sourced from reference TRBV30 and TRBJ1-1, is SQTIHQWPATLVQPVGSPLSLECTVEGTSNPNLYWYRQAAGRGLQLLFYSVGIGQISSEVPQNLSASRPQDRQFILSSKKLLLSDSGFYLCAWSDQGTEAFFGQGTRLTVV.

Worth noting for this clone: Other DNA sequences in this specimen translate into the identical CDR3. V gene TRBV29-1 combines with J gene TRBJ2-1; possibly TRBD1 for D (6 bases). CDR1 and CDR2 from the germline V gene are SQVTM and ANQGSEA. Trimming removed 7 bases from V and 7 bases from J, with 8 bases in between. This CDR3 comprises 10 residues. As DNA, the CDR3 is TGCAGCGGAGGGGGAAATGAGCAGTTCTTC. This translates into CSGGGNEQFF.

This clone was picked up one time. The rearrangement joins TRBV25-1 to TRBJ1-1; TRBD1 agrees at 8 bases. J was trimmed by 3 bases and V by 4 bases; bases with no gene match: 4. This CDR3 comprises 14 residues. CDR1 and CDR2 (germline): MGHDK, SYGVNS. In DNA, the CDR3 is TGTGCCAGCAGTGCCCCGACAGGGGACACTGAAGCTTTCTTT. Translating it yields CASSAPTGDTEAFF.

The V and J genes are TRBV2 and TRBJ2-6, with D possibly matching TRBD2 (7 bases). This CDR3 contains 20 residues. V lost 0 bases and J 0 bases, leaving 18 bases between the germline ends. Germline V CDR1 and CDR2: SNHLY, FYNNEI. The CDR3 nucleotides read TGTGCCAGCAGTGAAGCGCTTACTGGCGGGGGCCTCTCTGGGGCCAACGTCCTGACTTTC. Amino acid sequence: CASSEALTGGGLSGANVLTF.

The chain joins TRBV30 to TRBJ2-1, with D possibly matching TRBD1 (7 bases). V dropped 3 bases and J dropped 3 bases, with 9 bases sitting between them. The CDR3 is 13 residues long. The germline V gene encodes CDR1 GTSNPN and CDR2 SVGIG (reference sequence). CDR3 nucleotide sequence: TGTGCCTGGAGCCAGGGGGGCTACAATGAGCAGTTCTTC. It yields the protein CAWSQGGYNEQFF.

The chain joins TRBV5-1 to TRBJ2-2; D gene ambiguous. CDR3 length equals 14 residues. V was shortened by 2 bases and J by 0 bases, with 5 bases between the two germline ends. Per the germline V gene, CDR1 is SGHRS and CDR2 is YFSETQ. The DNA for the CDR3 is TGCGCCAGCAGCTTACCCTCGAACACCGGGGAGCTGTTTTTT. Translating it yields CASSLPSNTGELFF.

This clone was seen a handful of times. One end of the junction fails to match germline, which may point to a read error. The chain is built from TRBV29-1 and TRBJ2-7; 8 nucleotides align to TRBD1. CDR1 SQVTM and CDR2 ANQGSEA come from the germline V gene. The CDR3 consists of 12 residues. The CDR3 is CSAESGQAIEYF. CDR3 sequence (DNA): TGCAGCGCTGAATCGGGACAGGCGATCGAGTACTTC.

This rearrangement joins TRBV27 to TRBJ2-6; D gene uncertain. The CDR3 covers 15 residues. Germline CDR1 and CDR2: MNHEY and SMNVEV (reference sequence). V lost 6 bases to trimming and J lost 4 bases, with 13 bases between them. The CDR3: CASSTLQAGANVLTF. The CDR3, as DNA: TGTGCCAGCAGCACCCTCCAGGCCGGGGCCAACGTCCTGACTTTC.

This clone appeared a few times. CDR3 DNA: TGTGCCAGTAGTTCAGCTGGATATACGCAGTATTTT. The encoded protein is CASSSAGYTQYF. The rearrangement joins TRBV19 to TRBJ2-3; D is ambiguous. CDR3 size: 12 residues. Germline CDR1 reads LNHDA; CDR2 reads SQIVND (reference sequence). Trimming cost V 5 bases and J 7 bases, with 10 bases left between them.

V is TRBV7-9 and J is TRBJ1-4, with D unresolved. The germline V and J ends were trimmed by 7 bases and 0 bases, with 18 bases remaining between them. Germline CDR1 reads SEHNR; CDR2 reads FQNEAQ (reference sequence). CDR3 length equals 17 residues. The CDR3 sequence: CASKLDSRQATNEKLFF. DNA of the CDR3: TGTGCCAGCAAGCTTGATTCGCGGCAGGCAACTAATGAAAAACTGTTTTTT.

The chain recombines TRBV13 with TRBJ1-1; D may be TRBD1 (5 bases). This CDR3 comprises 13 residues. V lost 4 bases and J lost 8, with 14 bases in between. Germline V gene sequence: CDR1 PRHDT, CDR2 FYEKMQ (reference sequence). The CDR3 region is CASSSRDGGEAFF. The CDR3, as DNA: TGTGCCAGCAGCTCCCGGGACGGCGGCGAAGCTTTCTTT.

CDR3: CAWRDSDGLYTEAFF. CDR3 nucleotide sequence: TGTGCCTGGAGGGACTCGGACGGCCTTTACACTGAAGCTTTCTTT. J is TRBJ1-1 and V is TRBV30; D gene unclear. The CDR3 length is 15 residues. CDR1 and CDR2 from the germline V gene are GTSNPN and SVGIG (reference sequence). V was shortened by 3 bases and J by 3 bases, with 17 bases between the two germline ends.

This chain links TRBV4-1 with TRBJ2-7; D not certain. Trimming removed 1 base from V and 1 base from J, with 5 bases in between. Germline V gene sequence: CDR1 MGHRA, CDR2 YSYEKL. The CDR3 runs to 13 residues. CDR3 bases: TGCGCCAGCAGCCAAGCTGAGTCCTACGAGCAGTACTTC. Its protein product is CASSQAESYEQYF.

J is TRBJ1-6 and V is TRBV9; 7 nucleotides align to TRBD1. V shed 4 bases, J shed 6 bases, and the junction held 4 bases outside the gene matches. The CDR3 spans 14 residues. The germline gives CDR1 SGDLS, CDR2 YYNGEE. The CDR3 coding sequence is TGTGCCAGCAGCCCCGGGGACAGTAATTCACCCCTCCACTTT. Translated, it gives CASSPGDSNSPLHF.